The 30 T cell receptor beta chains in this list originate from one sample, sequenced in a study of OX40 agonist ivuxolimab in advanced cancers. Profiled with immunoSEQ multiplex PCR; TCRdb holds only in-frame clones, not every one. The data contain tens of thousands of clones, more than 70% of them singletons. Sequencing used CD4+ or CD8+ T cells sorted from blood, obtained in a trial of the OX40 agonist ivuxolimab. The receptors stem from an adult with an advanced solid tumor such as melanoma, head and neck, liver or kidney cancer.

A single count supports this clone. The chain recombines TRBV11-1 with TRBJ2-1; the match to TRBD2 covers 10 bases. V lost 3 bases and J lost 6; bases outside the gene matches: 5. The CDR3 spans 15 residues. CDR1 and CDR2 from the germline V gene are SGHAT and FQDESV (reference sequence). The CDR3 loop reads CASSFGSGRFNEQFF. DNA for the CDR3: TGTGCCAGCAGCTTCGGTAGCGGGAGGTTCAATGAGCAGTTCTTC.

The gene calls are TRBV14 and TRBJ1-2; a weak D match, TRBD1 (6 bases). The V gene's germline CDR1 is SGHDN and CDR2 FVKESK. The CDR3 is 13 amino acids. Trimming shortened V by 0 bases and J by 8 bases, and 10 bases separated the two germline ends. The CDR3 DNA reads TGTGCCAGCAGCCAAGAAGGGGGTCAAGGCTACACCTTC. Protein: CASSQEGGQGYTF.

J is TRBJ2-4 and V is TRBV28; the D gene is possibly TRBD2 (6 bases). This CDR3 spans 15 amino acids. The germline V and J ends were trimmed by 2 bases and 1 base, with 9 bases remaining between them. CDR1 is MDHEN and CDR2 is SYDVKM in the germline V gene. The CDR3 spells CASSLGGSAKNIQYF. CDR3 nucleotide sequence: TGTGCCAGCAGTTTAGGGGGGTCGGCCAAAAACATTCAGTACTTC.

The rearrangement uses TRBV28 and TRBJ2-2; tentative D call: TRBD1 (6 bases). Trimming took off 3 bases at V and 3 bases at J, with 11 bases between the two ends. Germline CDR1 is MDHEN and CDR2 is SYDVKM. CDR3 length: 15 amino acids. The CDR3 DNA reads as TGTGCCAGCAGTTTGGGGGCGATACACACCGGGGAGCTGTTTTTT. This gives the protein CASSLGAIHTGELFF.

With respect to this clone: Mismatch with germline at one junction end may stem from a read error. The chain is built from TRBV10-3 and TRBJ2-2, with D unclear. CDR1 is ENHRY, CDR2 SYGVKD, per germline. CDR3 length equals 13 residues. The CDR3 DNA sequence: TGTGCCGTCAGTGAGCCTAGGACCGGGGAGCTGTTTTTT. It yields the protein CAVSEPRTGELFF.

V usage is TRBV7-9 and J usage is TRBJ2-3; 10 nucleotides align to TRBD2. V was clipped by 10 bases and J by 5 bases; unmatched bases: 15. CDR3 length: 16 residues. Germline loops: CDR1 SEHNR, CDR2 FQNEAQ (reference sequence). The CDR3 bases are TGTGCCAACCAAGAAGGGGCTAGCGGGAGCGTAGATACGCAGTATTTT. Translating it yields CANQEGASGSVDTQYF.

V usage is TRBV6-6 and J usage is TRBJ1-1, with 8 positions matching TRBD1. Germline V CDR1 and CDR2: MNHNY, SVGAGI (reference sequence). The CDR3 is 16 residues long. Losses at the gene ends were 0 bases for V and 1 base for J; bases not matched to a gene: 4. The CDR3 DNA is TGTGCCAGCAGTTACTCCCGCGGACAGGGGAACACTGAAGCTTTCTTT. Amino acid sequence: CASSYSRGQGNTEAFF.

This clone was observed once. V gene TRBV5-4 combines with J gene TRBJ2-3; D is unclear. The CDR3 covers 14 residues. Between the trimmed V and J ends, which lost 2 bases and 2 bases, there was a span of 9 bases. Germline-derived CDR1 and CDR2 are SGHNT and YYREEE (reference sequence). The CDR3 nucleotides read TGTGCCAGCAGCTTCACGAGGTTCACAGATACGCAGTATTTT. It specifies CASSFTRFTDTQYF.

The chain couples TRBV5-1 to TRBJ2-5, with 7 bases aligning to TRBD2. V lost 4 bases, J lost 2 bases, and 14 bases stayed unmatched. The CDR3 extends over 17 amino acids. Germline V CDR1 and CDR2: SGHRS, YFSETQ. This CDR3 reads CASSPGLDSLRQETQYF. DNA for the CDR3: TGCGCCAGCAGCCCAGGACTAGATTCTTTGAGGCAAGAGACCCAGTACTTC.

The chain employs TRBV19 and TRBJ2-3, with 10 bases aligning to TRBD2. The CDR3 sequence is 17 residues long. Looked up from germline, CDR1 is LNHDA and CDR2 is SQIVND (reference sequence). J lost 1 base, V lost 4 bases, and 8 bases had no gene match. The CDR3 here is CASSTTSGTSGTDTQYF. The CDR3 region has the DNA TGTGCCAGTAGTACGACCTCCGGGACTAGCGGCACAGATACGCAGTATTTT.

The rearrangement links TRBV7-2 to TRBJ1-1, with D perhaps TRBD1 (5 bases). This CDR3 spans 14 amino acids. Germline CDR1 reads SGHTA; CDR2 reads FQGNSA. Trimming stripped 5 bases from V and 1 base from J, with 11 bases between. The CDR3 loop is CASSRDRSNTEAFF. DNA of the CDR3: TGTGCCAGCAGCCGAGACAGATCGAACACTGAAGCTTTCTTT.

The CDR3 sequence: CASSAVGDEQFF. DNA for the CDR3: TGTGCCAGCAGTGCGGTTGGCGATGAGCAGTTCTTC. The chain recombines TRBV6-6 with TRBJ2-1; D not resolved. The CDR3 is made up of 12 amino acids. V was shortened by 5 bases and J by 8 bases, with 10 bases between the two germline ends. CDR1 MNHNY and CDR2 SVGAGI come from the germline V gene (reference sequence).

The chain's CDR3 is CASSATGDDYGYTF. CDR3 DNA: TGTGCCAGCAGCGCGACAGGGGACGACTATGGCTACACCTTC. This chain links TRBV7-9 with TRBJ1-2; 8 nucleotides line up with TRBD1. Germline CDR1 reads SEHNR; CDR2 reads FQNEAQ (reference sequence). The V gene end was trimmed by 5 bases and the J gene end by 3 bases; junction bases not matched to a gene: 5. The CDR3 is 14 amino acids.

The chain couples TRBV28 to TRBJ2-3; the D is unclear. Germline CDR1 MDHEN, CDR2 SYDVKM. Trimming stripped 8 bases from V and 1 base from J, with 7 bases between. This CDR3 region has 12 residues. The CDR3 DNA follows: TGTGCCAGCGATCAGGGCACAGATACGCAGTATTTT. This translates into CASDQGTDTQYF.

The CDR3 DNA sequence: TGTGCCAGTAGGAAGGCCAGATCGAACACTGAAGCTTTCTTT. Its translation is CASRKARSNTEAFF. This chain uses TRBV19 with TRBJ1-1; D not resolved. Germline loops: CDR1 LNHDA, CDR2 SQIVND (reference sequence). The CDR3 runs to 14 residues. The V end was cut by 6 bases, the J end by 1 base, with 12 bases between.

The V gene is TRBV27, the J gene TRBJ1-5; 9 positions agree with TRBD1. The CDR3 extends over 15 amino acids. V was clipped by 6 bases and J by 6 bases; unmatched bases: 9. The V gene's germline CDR1 is MNHEY and CDR2 SMNVEV (reference sequence). CDR3 protein: CASRETGGAFQPQHF. DNA for the CDR3: TGTGCCAGCAGGGAAACAGGGGGCGCTTTTCAGCCCCAGCATTTT.

The rearrangement uses TRBV27 and TRBJ1-1, with D tentatively TRBD1 (6 bases). Germline loops: CDR1 MNHEY, CDR2 SMNVEV (reference sequence). Trimming shortened V by 3 bases and J by 7 bases, and 18 bases separated the two germline ends. This CDR3 is 15 amino acids long. CDR3: CASSLRGGQKGEAFF. The DNA of the CDR3 is TGTGCCAGCAGTTTGAGAGGTGGACAGAAGGGTGAAGCTTTCTTT.

J is TRBJ2-5 and V is TRBV5-1, with D possibly matching TRBD1 (6 bases). V was cut by 0 bases and J by 9 bases, with 12 bases left in between. There are 13 residues in the CDR3. CDR1 is SGHRS and CDR2 is YFSETQ in the germline V gene. CDR3 loop: CASSLGFGQSQYF. In DNA, the CDR3 is TGCGCCAGCAGCTTGGGATTCGGACAGTCCCAGTACTTC.

This rearrangement joins TRBV6-1 to TRBJ2-7; the D gene is possibly TRBD1 (6 bases). The CDR3 is 12 amino acids. The V end was cut by 6 bases, the J end by 4 bases, with 10 bases between. Per germline, CDR1 MNHNS and CDR2 SASEGT. The CDR3 nucleotides are TGTGCCAGCAGGGTACAGGGATACGAGCAGTACTTC. It codes for CASRVQGYEQYF.

The CDR3, as DNA: TGTGCCAGCAGCTTCCGCAGGGGCGACGTCCTGACTTTC. Amino acids: CASSFRRGDVLTF. J is TRBJ2-6 and V is TRBV7-8, with TRBD1 as a possible D gene (6 bases). This CDR3 has 13 residues. In germline, CDR1 is SGHVS, CDR2 FQNEAQ. Trimming cost V 3 bases and J 11 bases, with 11 bases left between them.

A note on this clone: One end of the junction does not line up with germline, which may come from a read error. The CDR3 DNA reads as TGTGCCAGCAGTTTGGCCTACGAGCAGTACTTC. Its protein is CASSLAYEQYF. The gene calls are TRBV5-6 and TRBJ2-7; D is uncertain. The CDR3 extends over 11 amino acids. Germline lookup yields CDR1 SGHDT and CDR2 YYEEEE.

J is TRBJ2-7 and V is TRBV11-3, with 8 bases lining up with TRBD1. Trimming cost V 5 bases and J 3 bases; bases outside gene matches: 6. The V gene's germline CDR1 is SGHNT and CDR2 YENEEA. The CDR3 totals 14 residues. CDR3 residues: CASSTGTGNYEQYF. DNA for the CDR3: TGTGCCAGCAGCACGGGGACAGGAAACTACGAGCAGTACTTC.

J is TRBJ2-1 and V is TRBV14; D may correspond to TRBD1 or TRBD2 (5 bases each). V lost 1 base, J lost 9 bases, and 10 bases lay in between. The CDR3 loop spans 13 amino acids. Germline CDR1 is SGHDN and CDR2 is FVKESK. The CDR3 loop reads CASSQVGAVEQFF. The CDR3, as DNA: TGTGCCAGCAGCCAAGTCGGGGCGGTTGAGCAGTTCTTC. The complete variable domain, with remaining parts taken from reference TRBV14 and TRBJ2-1, reads EAGVTQFPSHSVIEKGQTVTLRCDPISGHDNLYWYRRVMGKEIKFLLHFVKESKQDESGMPNNRFLAERTGGTYSTLKVQPAELEDSGVYFCASSQVGAVEQFFGPGTRLTVL.

This clone was seen more than once but under ten times. The rearrangement joins TRBV11-2 to TRBJ2-7, with D unresolved. V shed 0 bases and J shed 9 bases, with 12 bases lying between them. This CDR3 has 13 residues. Germline CDR1 reads SGHAT; CDR2 reads FQNNGV. CDR3 region: CASSLESKGLQYF. CDR3 coding DNA: TGTGCCAGCAGCTTAGAATCCAAAGGCCTGCAGTACTTC.

The chain links TRBV14 to TRBJ2-1, with 11 bases lining up with TRBD2. The CDR3 sequence is 15 residues long. Germline V lookup: CDR1 SGHDN, CDR2 FVKESK. J lost 12 bases, V lost 4 bases, and 11 bases had no gene match. The CDR3 loop reads CASSPLAGGAFVQFF. The CDR3 DNA is TGTGCCAGCAGCCCCTTAGCGGGAGGGGCATTTGTGCAGTTCTTC.

This rearrangement joins TRBV10-3 to TRBJ2-4, with a tentative D call TRBD1 (5 bases). Trimming cost V 3 bases and J 0 bases, with 9 bases left between them. This CDR3 spans 15 amino acids. Per germline, CDR1 ENHRY and CDR2 SYGVKD. The CDR3 DNA follows: TGTGCCATCAGTGATCCCAGGGCAGCCAAAAACATTCAGTACTTC. As protein: CAISDPRAAKNIQYF.

The chain carries TRBV7-2 and TRBJ1-1; D is undetermined. V lost 0 bases, J lost 3 bases, and 20 bases lay in between. Per the germline V gene, CDR1 is SGHTA and CDR2 is FQGNSA. The CDR3 runs to 18 residues. The CDR3 bases are TGTGCCAGCAGCTTAGCTCCGTGGAGGAAGGGTCGGTACACTGAAGCTTTCTTT. Protein: CASSLAPWRKGRYTEAFF.

The chain is built from TRBV14 and TRBJ1-1; D call uncertain. Germline V gives CDR1 SGHDN, CDR2 FVKESK. The length of the CDR3 is 15 residues. Trimming stripped 1 base from V and 0 bases from J, with 9 bases between. The CDR3 DNA follows: TGTGCCAGCAGCCAAGGGGTCCCCATGAACACTGAAGCTTTCTTT. As protein: CASSQGVPMNTEAFF.

A single count supports this clone. V is TRBV5-1 and J is TRBJ2-3, with D tentatively TRBD1 or TRBD2 (6 bases each). V was clipped by 4 bases and J by 4 bases, with 13 bases between them. CDR1 and CDR2 (germline): SGHRS, YFSETQ. The CDR3 totals 14 residues. CDR3: CASSRGPGADTQYF. The CDR3 nucleotides are TGCGCCAGCAGCCGGGGGCCGGGGGCAGATACGCAGTATTTT.

This rearrangement joins TRBV28 to TRBJ1-1; D is possibly TRBD1 (6 bases). Germline V gene sequence: CDR1 MDHEN, CDR2 SYDVKM. The V gene lost 7 bases and the J gene lost 0 bases, with 12 bases spanning the gap. This CDR3 spans 14 amino acids. As DNA, the CDR3 is TGTGCCAGCAATCCAGGGGCAGTGAACACTGAAGCTTTCTTT. As protein: CASNPGAVNTEAFF.